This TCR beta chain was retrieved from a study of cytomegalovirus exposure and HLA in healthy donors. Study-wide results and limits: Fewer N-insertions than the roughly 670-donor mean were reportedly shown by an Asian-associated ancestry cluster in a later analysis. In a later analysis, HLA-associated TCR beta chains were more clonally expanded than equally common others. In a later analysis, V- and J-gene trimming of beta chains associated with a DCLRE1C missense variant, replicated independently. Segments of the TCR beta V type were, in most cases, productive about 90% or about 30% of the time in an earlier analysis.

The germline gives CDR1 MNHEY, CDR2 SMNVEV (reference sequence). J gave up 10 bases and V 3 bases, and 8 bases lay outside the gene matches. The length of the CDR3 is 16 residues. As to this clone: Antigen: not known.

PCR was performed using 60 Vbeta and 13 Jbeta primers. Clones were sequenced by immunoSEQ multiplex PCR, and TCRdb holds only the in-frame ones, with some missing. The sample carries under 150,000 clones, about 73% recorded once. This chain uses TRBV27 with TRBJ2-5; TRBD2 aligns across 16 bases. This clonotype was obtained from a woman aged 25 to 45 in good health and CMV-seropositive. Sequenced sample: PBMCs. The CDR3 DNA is TGTGCCAGCAGTTTGACCGGGACTAGCGGGGGGGAAATCCAGTACTTC. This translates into CASSLTGTSGGEIQYF.